This passage covers 4 T cell receptor beta chains from one sample sequenced in a study of cytomegalovirus exposure and HLA in healthy donors. The PCR contained 60 Vbeta and 13 Jbeta primers. Measured with immunoSEQ multiplex PCR; TCRdb has only the in-frame clones, and not every one. The table lists roughly 160,000 clones, 70% to 85% of them singletons, with 1.5% to 2% in the top ten. The sequenced sample consisted of PBMCs. Source of these receptors: a woman in her 30s in good health and CMV-seronegative.

Only a few counts were recorded for this clone. This chain uses TRBV9 with TRBJ2-5, with 7 bases lining up with TRBD2. Germline trimming cut 3 bases from V and 4 bases from J; bases unmatched to any gene: 3. CDR1 SGDLS and CDR2 YYNGEE come from the germline V gene. This CDR3 is 13 amino acids long. The DNA for the CDR3 is TGTGCCAGCAGCGCAGGGAGGGGAGAGACCCAGTACTTC. This codes for CASSAGRGETQYF.

This sequence joins TRBV7-6 and TRBJ2-3; possibly TRBD1 for D (5 bases). The germline V and J ends were trimmed by 7 bases and 1 base, with 24 bases remaining between them. CDR3 length: 18 residues. Germline V gene data show CDR1 as SGHVS and CDR2 as FNYEAQ. CDR3 residues: CASNQGFDAGHGTDTQYF. Here the CDR3 DNA reads TGTGCCAGCAACCAGGGATTCGACGCAGGACACGGCACAGATACGCAGTATTTT.

This clone was observed once. The chain has TRBV28 and TRBJ1-2, with TRBD1 identical over 7 bases. CDR3 length: 13 amino acids. Trimming at V came to 7 bases and at J to 4 bases, leaving 6 bases not matched to a gene. In germline, CDR1 is MDHEN, CDR2 SYDVKM. CDR3 coding DNA: TGTGCCAGCACTCTCGGACAGGTCTATGGCTACACCTTC. Translated, it gives CASTLGQVYGYTF.

The rearrangement uses TRBV21-1 and TRBJ2-7; the D call TRBD1 from the table was never checked on the DNA. TRBV21-1 is a listed pseudogene. This CDR3 is built from 15 residues. The CDR3, as DNA: TGTGCCAGCACCAAGCCAGGCCTTTTCTCCTACGAGCAGTACTTC. Amino acids: CASTKPGLFSYEQYF.